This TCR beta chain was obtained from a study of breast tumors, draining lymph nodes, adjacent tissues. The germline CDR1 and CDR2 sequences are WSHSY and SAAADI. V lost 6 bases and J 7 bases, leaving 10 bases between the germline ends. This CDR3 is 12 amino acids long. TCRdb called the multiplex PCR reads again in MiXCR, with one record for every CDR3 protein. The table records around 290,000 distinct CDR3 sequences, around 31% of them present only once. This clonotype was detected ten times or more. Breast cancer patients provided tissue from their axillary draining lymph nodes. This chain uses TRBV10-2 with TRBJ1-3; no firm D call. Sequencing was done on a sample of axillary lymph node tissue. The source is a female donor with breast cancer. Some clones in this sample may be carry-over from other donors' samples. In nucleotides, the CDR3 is TGCGCCAGCAGCCGACCGAGCAACACCATATATTTT. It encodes CASSRPSNTIYF.